Sequencing of this T cell receptor (beta chain) was carried out in a study of CD8+ T cells in alopecia areata. Sequencing used cDNA as its template, made by extracting RNA and reverse transcribing it. Data came from immunoSEQ multiplex PCR; TCRdb stores just in-frame clones and leaves some out. The sample yields roughly 100,000 clones, 55% seen once. CDR1 is SGHAT, CDR2 FQDESV, per germline (reference sequence). The ends were cut back, 1 base at V and 10 bases at J, with 11 bases in the middle. This CDR3 has 13 residues. The clonotype comes from a human donor in good health. Source material: CD4+ T cells sorted from blood. The chain has TRBV11-1 and TRBJ2-1; D gene uncertain. CDR3 loop: CASSLGGDWEQFF. The CDR3 DNA reads as TGTGCCAGCAGCTTAGGTGGAGATTGGGAGCAGTTCTTC.